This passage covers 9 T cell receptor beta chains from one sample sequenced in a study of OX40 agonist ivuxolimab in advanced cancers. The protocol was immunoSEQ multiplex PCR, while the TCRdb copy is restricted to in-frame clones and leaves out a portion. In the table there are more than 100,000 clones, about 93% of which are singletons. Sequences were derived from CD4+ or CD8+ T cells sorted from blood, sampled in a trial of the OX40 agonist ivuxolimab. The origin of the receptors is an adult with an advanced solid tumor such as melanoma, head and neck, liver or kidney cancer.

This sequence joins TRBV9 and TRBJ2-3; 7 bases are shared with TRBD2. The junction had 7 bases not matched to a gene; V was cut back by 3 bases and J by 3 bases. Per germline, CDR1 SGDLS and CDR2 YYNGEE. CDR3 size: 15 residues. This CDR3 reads CASSATTGGTDTQYF. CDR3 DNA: TGTGCCAGCAGCGCCACGACCGGGGGGACAGATACGCAGTATTTT.

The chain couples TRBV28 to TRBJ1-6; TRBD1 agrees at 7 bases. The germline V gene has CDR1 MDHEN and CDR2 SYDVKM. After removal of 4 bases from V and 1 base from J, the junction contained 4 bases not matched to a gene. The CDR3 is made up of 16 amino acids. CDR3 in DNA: TGTGCCAGCAGTTCCCGACAGGGTTCCTATAATTCACCCCTCCACTTT. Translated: CASSSRQGSYNSPLHF.

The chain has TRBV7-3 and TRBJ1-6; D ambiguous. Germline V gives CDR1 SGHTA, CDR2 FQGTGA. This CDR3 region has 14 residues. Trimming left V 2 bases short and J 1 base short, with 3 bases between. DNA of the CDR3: TGTGCCAGCAGCTTACTTTCCTATAATTCACCCCTCCACTTT. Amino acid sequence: CASSLLSYNSPLHF.

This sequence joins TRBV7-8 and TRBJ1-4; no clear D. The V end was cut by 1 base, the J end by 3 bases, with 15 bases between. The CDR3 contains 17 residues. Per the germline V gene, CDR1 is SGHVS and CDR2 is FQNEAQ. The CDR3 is CASSLGSSRTSNEKLFF. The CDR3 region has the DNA TGTGCCAGCAGCTTAGGGTCGTCTCGGACCTCTAATGAAAAACTGTTTTTT.

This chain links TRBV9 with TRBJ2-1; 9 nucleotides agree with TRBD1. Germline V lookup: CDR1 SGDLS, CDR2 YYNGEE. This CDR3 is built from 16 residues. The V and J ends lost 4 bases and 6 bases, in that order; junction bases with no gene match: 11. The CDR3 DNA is TGTGCCAGCAGCCAACACAGGGGGCTCACACGCAATGAGCAGTTCTTC. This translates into CASSQHRGLTRNEQFF.

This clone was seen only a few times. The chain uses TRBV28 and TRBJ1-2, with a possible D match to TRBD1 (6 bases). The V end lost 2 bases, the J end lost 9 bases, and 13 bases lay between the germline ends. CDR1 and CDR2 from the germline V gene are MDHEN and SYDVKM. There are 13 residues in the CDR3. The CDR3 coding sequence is TGTGCCAGCAGTTTACAGGGGCGAGGGCGCTACACCTTC. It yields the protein CASSLQGRGRYTF.

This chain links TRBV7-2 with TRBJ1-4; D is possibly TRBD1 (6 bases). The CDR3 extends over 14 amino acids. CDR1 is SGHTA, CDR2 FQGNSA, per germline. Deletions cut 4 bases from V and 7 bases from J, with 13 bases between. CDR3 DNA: TGTGCCAGCAGCTATGGGGGCAGGGGTGAAAAACTGTTTTTT. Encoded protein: CASSYGGRGEKLFF.

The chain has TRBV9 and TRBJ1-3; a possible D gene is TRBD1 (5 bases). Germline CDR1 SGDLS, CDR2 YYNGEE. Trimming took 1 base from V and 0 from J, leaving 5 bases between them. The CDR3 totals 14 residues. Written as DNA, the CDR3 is TGTGCCAGCAGCGTACAGGGCTCTGGAAACACCATATATTTT. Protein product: CASSVQGSGNTIYF.

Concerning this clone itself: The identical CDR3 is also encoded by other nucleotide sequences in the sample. The CDR3 region is CASSLQGASTEAFF. CDR3 DNA sequence: TGCGCCAGCAGCCTACAGGGGGCGAGCACTGAAGCTTTCTTT. The rearrangement joins TRBV5-1 to TRBJ1-1; TRBD1 agrees at 9 bases. Germline trimming cut 4 bases from V and 4 bases from J; bases unmatched to any gene: 5. Germline V gene lookup returns CDR1 SGHRS and CDR2 YFSETQ. There are 14 residues in the CDR3.